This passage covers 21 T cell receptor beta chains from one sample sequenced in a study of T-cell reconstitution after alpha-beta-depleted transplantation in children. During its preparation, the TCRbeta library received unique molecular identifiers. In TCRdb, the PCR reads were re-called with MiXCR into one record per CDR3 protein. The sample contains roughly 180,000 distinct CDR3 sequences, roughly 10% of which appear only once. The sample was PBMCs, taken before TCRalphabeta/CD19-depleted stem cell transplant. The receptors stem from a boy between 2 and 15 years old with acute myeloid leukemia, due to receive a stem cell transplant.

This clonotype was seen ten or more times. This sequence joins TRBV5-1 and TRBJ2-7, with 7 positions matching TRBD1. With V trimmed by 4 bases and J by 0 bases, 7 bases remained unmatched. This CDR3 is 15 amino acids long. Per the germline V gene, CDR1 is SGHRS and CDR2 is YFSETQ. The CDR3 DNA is TGCGCCAGCAGCCCCATGGCAGGGGGCTCCTACGAGCAGTACTTC. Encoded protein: CASSPMAGGSYEQYF.

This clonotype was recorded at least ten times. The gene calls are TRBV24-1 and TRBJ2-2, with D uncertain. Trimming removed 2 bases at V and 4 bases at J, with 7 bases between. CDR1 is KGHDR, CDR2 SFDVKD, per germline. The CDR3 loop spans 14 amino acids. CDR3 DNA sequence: TGTGCCACCAGTGATTGGGTTACCACCGGGGAGCTGTTTTTT. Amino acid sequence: CATSDWVTTGELFF.

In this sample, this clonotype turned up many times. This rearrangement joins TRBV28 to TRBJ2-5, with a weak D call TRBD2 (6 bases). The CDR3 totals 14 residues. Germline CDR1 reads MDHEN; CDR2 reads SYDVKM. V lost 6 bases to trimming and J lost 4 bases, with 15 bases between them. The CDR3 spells CASSSQAGGETQYF. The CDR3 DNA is TGTGCCAGCAGCTCCCAGGCCGGGGGAGAGACCCAGTACTTC.

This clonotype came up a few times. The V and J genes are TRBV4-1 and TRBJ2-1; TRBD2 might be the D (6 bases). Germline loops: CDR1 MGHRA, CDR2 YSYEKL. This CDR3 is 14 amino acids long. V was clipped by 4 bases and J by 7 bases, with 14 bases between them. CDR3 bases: TGCGCCAGCAGCCGCCGACTAGTTGGTAATGAGCAGTTCTTC. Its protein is CASSRRLVGNEQFF.

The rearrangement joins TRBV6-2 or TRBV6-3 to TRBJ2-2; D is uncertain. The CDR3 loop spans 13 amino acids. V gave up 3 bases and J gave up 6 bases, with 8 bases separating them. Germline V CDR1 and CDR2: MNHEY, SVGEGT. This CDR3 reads CASSYKEPGELFF. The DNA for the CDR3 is TGTGCCAGCAGTTATAAAGAACCCGGGGAGCTGTTTTTT.

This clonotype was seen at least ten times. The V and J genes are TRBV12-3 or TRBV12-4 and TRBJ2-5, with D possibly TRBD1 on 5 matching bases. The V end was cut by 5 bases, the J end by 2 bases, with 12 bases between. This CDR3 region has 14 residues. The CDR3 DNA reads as TGTGCCAGCAGTCCCCAGGGCCTTCAAGAGACCCAGTACTTC. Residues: CASSPQGLQETQYF.

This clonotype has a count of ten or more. CDR3 in amino acids: CASSKQTSGRNNEQFF. The CDR3 region has the DNA TGTGCCAGCAGCAAGCAGACTAGCGGGAGAAACAATGAGCAGTTCTTC. The rearrangement links TRBV5-4 to TRBJ2-1; 12 bases match TRBD2. The CDR3 totals 16 residues. V lost 4 bases and J lost 5; bases outside the gene matches: 7. Germline V gives CDR1 SGHNT, CDR2 YYREEE (reference sequence).

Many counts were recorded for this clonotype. Written as DNA, the CDR3 is TGTGCCAGCAGCTTTACGTCTAGCGGGTGGTCCTACAATGAGCAGTTCTTC. As protein: CASSFTSSGWSYNEQFF. This chain uses TRBV7-3 with TRBJ2-1; TRBD2 aligns across 8 bases. V dropped 3 bases and J dropped 1; count of bases not matched to a gene: 8. This CDR3 region has 17 residues. Germline loops: CDR1 SGHTA, CDR2 FQGTGA.

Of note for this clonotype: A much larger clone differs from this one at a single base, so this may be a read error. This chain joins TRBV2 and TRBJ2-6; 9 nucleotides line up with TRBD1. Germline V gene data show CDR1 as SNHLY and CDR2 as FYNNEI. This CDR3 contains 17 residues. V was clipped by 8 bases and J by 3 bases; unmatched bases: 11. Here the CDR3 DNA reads TGTGCCAGCGATGGGGCACAGGGGGCTTATGGGGCCAACGTCCTGACTTTC. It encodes CASDGAQGAYGANVLTF.

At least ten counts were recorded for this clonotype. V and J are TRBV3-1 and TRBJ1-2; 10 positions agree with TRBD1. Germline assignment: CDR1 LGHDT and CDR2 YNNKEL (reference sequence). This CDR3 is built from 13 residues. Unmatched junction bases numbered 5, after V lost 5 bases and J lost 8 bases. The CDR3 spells CASSDRDRGGYTF. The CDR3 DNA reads TGTGCCAGCAGCGACCGGGACAGGGGCGGCTACACCTTC.

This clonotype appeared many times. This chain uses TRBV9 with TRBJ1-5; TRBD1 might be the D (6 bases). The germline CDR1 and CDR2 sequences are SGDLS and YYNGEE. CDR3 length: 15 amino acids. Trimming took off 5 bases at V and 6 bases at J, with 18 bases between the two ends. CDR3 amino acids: CASSASGDVGQPQHF. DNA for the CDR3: TGTGCCAGCAGTGCCTCAGGGGACGTGGGTCAGCCCCAGCATTTT.

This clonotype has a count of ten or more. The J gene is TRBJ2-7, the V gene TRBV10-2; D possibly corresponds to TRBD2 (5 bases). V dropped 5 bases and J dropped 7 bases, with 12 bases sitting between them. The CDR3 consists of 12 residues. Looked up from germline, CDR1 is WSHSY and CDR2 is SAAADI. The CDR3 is CASSQDRGEQYF. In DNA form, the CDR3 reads TGCGCCAGCAGTCAGGACCGCGGGGAGCAGTACTTC.

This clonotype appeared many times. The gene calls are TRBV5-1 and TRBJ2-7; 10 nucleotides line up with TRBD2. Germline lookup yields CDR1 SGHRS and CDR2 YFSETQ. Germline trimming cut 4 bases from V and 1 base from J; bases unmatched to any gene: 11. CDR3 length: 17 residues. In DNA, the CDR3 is TGCGCCAGCAGCCCATACCCTAGCGGGGGTCTATCCTACGAGCAGTACGTC. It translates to CASSPYPSGGLSYEQYV.

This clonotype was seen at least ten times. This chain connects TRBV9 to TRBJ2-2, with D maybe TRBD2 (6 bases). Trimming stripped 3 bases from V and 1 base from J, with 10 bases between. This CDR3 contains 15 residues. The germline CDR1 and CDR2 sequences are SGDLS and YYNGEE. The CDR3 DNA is TGTGCCAGCAGCGGGGGACTCCTGAACACCGGGGAGCTGTTTTTT. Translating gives CASSGGLLNTGELFF. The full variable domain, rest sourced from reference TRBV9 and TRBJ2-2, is DSGVTQTPKHLITATGQRVTLRCSPRSGDLSVYWYQQSLDQGLQFLIQYYNGEERAKGNILERFSAQQFPDLHSELNLSSLELGDSALYFCASSGGLLNTGELFFGEGSRLTVL.

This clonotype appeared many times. The CDR3 sequence is CASGQSWPYEQYF. DNA of the CDR3: TGTGCCAGCGGGCAGTCATGGCCCTACGAGCAGTACTTC. This chain joins TRBV12-3 or TRBV12-4 and TRBJ2-7; D not certain. This CDR3 region has 13 residues. The ends were cut back, 8 bases at V and 2 bases at J, with 13 bases in the middle.

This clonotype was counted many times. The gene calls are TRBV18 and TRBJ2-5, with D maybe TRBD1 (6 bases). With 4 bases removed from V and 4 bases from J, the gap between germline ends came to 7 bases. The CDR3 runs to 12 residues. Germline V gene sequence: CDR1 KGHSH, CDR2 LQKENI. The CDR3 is CASSQGGETQYF. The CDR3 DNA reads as TGTGCCAGCTCACAAGGGGGAGAGACCCAGTACTTC.

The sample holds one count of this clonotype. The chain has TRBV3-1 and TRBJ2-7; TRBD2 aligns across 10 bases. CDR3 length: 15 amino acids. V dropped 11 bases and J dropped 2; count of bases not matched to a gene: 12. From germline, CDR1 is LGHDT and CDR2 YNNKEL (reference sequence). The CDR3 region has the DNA TGTGCCTGCTCCCTAGGCCTAGCGGGAGCCTACGAGCAGTACTTC. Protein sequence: CACSLGLAGAYEQYF.

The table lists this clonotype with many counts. The CDR3 protein is CSAGDRTQETQYF. For the CDR3, the DNA is TGCAGTGCTGGGGACAGGACTCAAGAGACCCAGTACTTC. The rearrangement links TRBV20-1 to TRBJ2-5; 8 bases agree with TRBD1. In germline, CDR1 is DFQATT, CDR2 SNEGSKA (reference sequence). Germline trimming cut 5 bases from V and 2 bases from J; bases unmatched to any gene: 4. CDR3 size: 13 residues.

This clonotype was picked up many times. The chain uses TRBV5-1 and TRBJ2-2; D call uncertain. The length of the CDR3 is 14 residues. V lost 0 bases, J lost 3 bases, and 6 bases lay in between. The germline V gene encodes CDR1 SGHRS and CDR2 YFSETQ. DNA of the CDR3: TGCGCCAGCAGCTTGGACCAAGACACCGGGGAGCTGTTTTTT. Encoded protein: CASSLDQDTGELFF. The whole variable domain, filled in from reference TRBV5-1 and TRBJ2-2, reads KAGVTQTPRYLIKTRGQQVTLSCSPISGHRSVSWYQQTPGQGLQFLFEYFSETQRNKGNFPGRFSGRQFSNSRSEMNVSTLELGDSALYLCASSLDQDTGELFFGEGSRLTVL.

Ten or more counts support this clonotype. As DNA, the CDR3 is TGTGCCAGCAGCTGGATGGGTAGCGGGGTTGAGACCCAGTACTTC. Translation gives CASSWMGSGVETQYF. The J gene is TRBJ2-5, the V gene TRBV7-6, with 8 bases identical to TRBD2. The V and J ends lost 4 bases and 5 bases, in that order; junction bases with no gene match: 9. Germline CDR1 reads SGHVS; CDR2 reads FNYEAQ. The CDR3 has 15 residues.

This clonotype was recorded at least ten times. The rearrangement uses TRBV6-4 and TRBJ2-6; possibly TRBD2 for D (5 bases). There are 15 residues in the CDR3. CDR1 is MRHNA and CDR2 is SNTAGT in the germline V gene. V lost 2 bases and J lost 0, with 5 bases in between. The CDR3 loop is CASSDTSSGANVLTF. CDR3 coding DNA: TGTGCCAGCAGTGACACTAGCTCTGGGGCCAACGTCCTGACTTTC.